This T cell receptor beta chain derives from a study of blood T cells in healthy people across ages. Notes on the study in general: Naive CD4+ cells and diversity were both higher in long-lived donors than in aged donors.

Alongside a J-beta primer mix, a sample-barcoded 5' primer served in a second PCR lasting roughly 6 to 11 cycles. Every cDNA molecule bore a tag from a template-switch adaptor containing 12 random nucleotides. TCRdb recomputed calls from the 5' RACE reads with MiXCR, one row per CDR3 protein. The sample lists hundreds of thousands of distinct CDR3 sequences, under 25% seen once, with approximately 3.6% in the top ten. Germline-derived CDR1 and CDR2 are LNHNV and YYDKDF (reference sequence). Trimming cost V 0 bases and J 2 bases, with 17 bases left between them. This CDR3 has 18 amino acids. This clonotype was observed a few times. Antigen specificity is unknown.

The chain recombines TRBV15 with TRBJ1-3; D may be TRBD1 (6 bases). The clonotype originates from a man in his 70s in good health. Sequencing used blood. CDR3 region: CATSRDPNRQVPGNTIYF. In nucleotides, the CDR3 is TGTGCCACCAGCAGAGATCCTAATAGACAGGTGCCTGGAAACACCATATATTTT.